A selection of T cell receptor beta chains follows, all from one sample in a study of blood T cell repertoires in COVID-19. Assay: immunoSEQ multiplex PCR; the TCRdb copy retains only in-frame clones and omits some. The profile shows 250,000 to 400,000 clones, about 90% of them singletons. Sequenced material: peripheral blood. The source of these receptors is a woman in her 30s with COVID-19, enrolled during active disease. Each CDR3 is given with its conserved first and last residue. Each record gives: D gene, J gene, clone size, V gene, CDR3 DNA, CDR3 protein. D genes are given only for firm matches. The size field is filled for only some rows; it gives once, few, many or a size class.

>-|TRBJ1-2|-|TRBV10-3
TGTGCCATCAGTGCGCAGGGCCCTAGTGGCTACACCTTC
CAISAQGPSGYTF
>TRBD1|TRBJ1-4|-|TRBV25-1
TGTGCCAGCAGTGGGGGGACAGGGGGTGGGGAAAAACTGTTTTTT
CASSGGTGGGEKLFF
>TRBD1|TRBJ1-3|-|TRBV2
TGTGCCAGCAGTGGACAGGGTGGAAACACCATATATTTT
CASSGQGGNTIYF
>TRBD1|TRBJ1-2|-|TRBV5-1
TGCGCCAGCAGCTTACAGACCGGGACAGCCTATGGCTACACCTTC
CASSLQTGTAYGYTF
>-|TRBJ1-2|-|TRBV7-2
TGTGCCAGCAGCTTAGCTGGGGGGGCGGGTGGCTACACCTTC
CASSLAGGAGGYTF
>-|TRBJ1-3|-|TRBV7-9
TGTGCCAGCAGTCGTTCCGGAAACACCATATATTTT
CASSRSGNTIYF
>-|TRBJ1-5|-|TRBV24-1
TGTGCCACAGGGGATAGCAATCAGCCCCAGCATTTT
CATGDSNQPQHF
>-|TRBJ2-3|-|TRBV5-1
TGCGCCAGCAGCTTGGGACTAGAGACAGATACGCAGTATTTT
CASSLGLETDTQYF
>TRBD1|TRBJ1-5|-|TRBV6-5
TGTGCCAGCAGTTACTCACAGGGGGGGAATCAGCCCCAGCATTTT
CASSYSQGGNQPQHF
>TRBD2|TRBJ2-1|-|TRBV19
TGTGCCAGCTCCACGGGACTAGCGGGAGGGAGCTCCTACAATGAGCAGTTCTTC
CASSTGLAGGSSYNEQFF
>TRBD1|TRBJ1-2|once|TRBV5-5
TGTGCCAGCAGCTTGCAGGGTGGCCAGGGGGTTAACTATGGCTACACCTTC
CASSLQGGQGVNYGYTF
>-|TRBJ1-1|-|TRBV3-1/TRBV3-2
TGTGCCAGCAGCCAAATGGGCCCGAACACTGAAGCTTTCTTT
CASSQMGPNTEAFF
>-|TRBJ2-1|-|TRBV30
TGTGCCTGGAGTCGGACTGCGTCTTCCAATGAGCAGTTCTTC
CAWSRTASSNEQFF
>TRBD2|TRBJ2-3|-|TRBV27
TGTGCCAGCAGTCCCAGCGGGAACCGCACAGATACGCAGTATTTT
CASSPSGNRTDTQYF
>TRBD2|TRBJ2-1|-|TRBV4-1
TGCGCCAGCAGCCGTGGGCGGGAGGGCTACAATGAGCAGTTCTTC
CASSRGREGYNEQFF
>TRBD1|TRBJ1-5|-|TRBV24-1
TGTGCCACCAGTGATCCGACAGGGGCTGAGCCCCAGCATTTT
CATSDPTGAEPQHF
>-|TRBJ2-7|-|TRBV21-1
TGTGCCCACCGTACAGGTTCCCTTAGGAGCGGGGGCTCCTACGAGCAGTACTTC
CAHRTGSLRSGGSYEQYF
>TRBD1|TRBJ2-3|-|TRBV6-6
TGTGCCAGCAGTCGAACAGGGGTAGTTAGCTGGTTAATGGGCACAGATACGCAGTATTTT
CASSRTGVVSWLMGTDTQYF
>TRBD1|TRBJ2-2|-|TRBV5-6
TGTGCCAGCAGCTTCTTTGACAGGGTGGAGACCGGGGAGCTGTTTTTT
CASSFFDRVETGELFF
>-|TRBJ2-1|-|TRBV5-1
TGCGCCAGCAGCTTGGCGGCAGGGCTTGTCATTTACAATGAGCAGTTCTTC
CASSLAAGLVIYNEQFF
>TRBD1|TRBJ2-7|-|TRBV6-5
TGTGCCAGCAGTTACTCGATGGGACAGGGAACGGGCGAGCAGTACTTC
CASSYSMGQGTGEQYF
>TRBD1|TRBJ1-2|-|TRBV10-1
TGCGCCAGCAGTGAGTTCTTACAGGGGGGGTATGGCTACACCTTC
CASSEFLQGGYGYTF
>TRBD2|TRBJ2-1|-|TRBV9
TGTGCCAGCAGCGGTAGCGGGAGGGCCGGCAATGAGCAGTTCTTC
CASSGSGRAGNEQFF
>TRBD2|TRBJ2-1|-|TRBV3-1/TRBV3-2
TGTGCCAGCAGCCGAAACGTAGCGGGAGGGAGGTACAATGAGCAGTTCTTC
CASSRNVAGGRYNEQFF
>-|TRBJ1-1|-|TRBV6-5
TGTGCCAGCACCAATCCGGGGTCGTCAGAAGCTTTCTTT
CASTNPGSSEAFF
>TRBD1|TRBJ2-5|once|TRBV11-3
TGTGCCAGCAGCTCCCGAGGACAGGGGCAAGAGACCCAGTACTTC
CASSSRGQGQETQYF
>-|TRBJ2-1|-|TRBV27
TGTGCCAGCAGTTCCGGACTCCAAGCCTACAATGAGCAGTTCTTC
CASSSGLQAYNEQFF
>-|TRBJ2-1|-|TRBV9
TGTGCCAGCACGAGGGCGAACTCCTACAATGAGCAGTTCTTC
CASTRANSYNEQFF
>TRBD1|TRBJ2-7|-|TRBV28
TGTGCCAGCAGCCGAGGGACAGGGATCTCCTACGAGCAGTACTTC
CASSRGTGISYEQYF
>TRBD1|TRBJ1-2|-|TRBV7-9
TGTGCCAGCAGCCTTCGGGGACAGGGGGCCTATGGCTACACCTTC
CASSLRGQGAYGYTF
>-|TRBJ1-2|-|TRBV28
TGTGCCAGCAGTTCCGGGAGCTACATTTTAAGTAACTATGGCTACACCTTC
CASSSGSYILSNYGYTF
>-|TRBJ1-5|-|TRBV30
TGTGCCTGGAGGGGTCCGGGTACGGAGCAGCCCCAGCATTTT
CAWRGPGTEQPQHF
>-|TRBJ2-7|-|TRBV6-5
TGTGCCAGCAGTTACTCGATACAGGGCGGCGAGCAGTACTTC
CASSYSIQGGEQYF
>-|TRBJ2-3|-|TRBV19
TGTGCCAGTAGTATAGGTTCTCGGGGCACAGATACGCAGTATTTT
CASSIGSRGTDTQYF
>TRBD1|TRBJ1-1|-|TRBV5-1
TGCGCCAGCAGCCCCAGGGGACAGGCTTCGTTGACTGAAGCTTTCTTT
CASSPRGQASLTEAFF
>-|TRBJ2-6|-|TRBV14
TGTGCCAGCAGCCCCTTTGAGTCTGGGGCCAACGTCCTGACTTTC
CASSPFESGANVLTF
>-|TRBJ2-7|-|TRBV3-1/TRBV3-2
TGTGCCAGCAGCCAAGAAAACACAGTCGAGCAGTACTTC
CASSQENTVEQYF
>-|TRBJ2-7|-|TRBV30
TGTGCCTGGAGTGGGTACACCTACGAGCAGTACTTC
CAWSGYTYEQYF
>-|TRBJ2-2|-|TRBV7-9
TGTGCCAGCAGCTCCCGGACAGCCACCGGGGAGCTGTTTTTT
CASSSRTATGELFF
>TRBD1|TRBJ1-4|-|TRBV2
TGTGCCAGCAGTGCCCGGGACAGGGAGGAAAAACTGTTTTTT
CASSARDREEKLFF
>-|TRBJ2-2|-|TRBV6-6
TGTGCCAGCAGTCCCCGGACAACCGCGCACACCGGGGAGCTGTTTTTT
CASSPRTTAHTGELFF
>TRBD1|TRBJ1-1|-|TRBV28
TGTGCCAGCAGGGACAGGGCACTGAACACTGAAGCTTTCTTT
CASRDRALNTEAFF
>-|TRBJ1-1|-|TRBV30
TGTGCCTGGAGTGTACAGCAGAACACTGAAGCTTTCTTT
CAWSVQQNTEAFF
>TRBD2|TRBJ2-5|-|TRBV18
TGTGCCAGCTCACCACCGTCTAGCGGGGCCAAAGAGACCCAGTACTTC
CASSPPSSGAKETQYF
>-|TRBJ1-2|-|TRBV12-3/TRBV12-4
TGTGCCAGCAGTCCAGGGTATGGCTACACCTTC
CASSPGYGYTF
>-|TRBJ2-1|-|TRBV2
TGTGCCAGCAGTATGCGGGTGGCGGGGTTTTCGAAAGGGAATGAGCAGTTCTTC
CASSMRVAGFSKGNEQFF
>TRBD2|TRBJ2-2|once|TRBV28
TGTGCCAGCAGTTTTAGACTAGCTAGTAGGGCCGGGGAGCTGTTTTTT
CASSFRLASRAGELFF
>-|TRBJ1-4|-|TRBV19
TGTGCCAGTAGTCAGCGGCAAAATGAAAAACTGTTTTTT
CASSQRQNEKLFF
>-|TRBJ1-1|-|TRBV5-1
TGCGCCAGCAGCTTGGAAGGGGATCCCCGGAGAACTGAAGCTTTCTTT
CASSLEGDPRRTEAFF
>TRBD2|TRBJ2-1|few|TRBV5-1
TGCGCCAGCAGCTTATCATCGGCTAGCGGCTACAATGAGCAGTTCTTC
CASSLSSASGYNEQFF
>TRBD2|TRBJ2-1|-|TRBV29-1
TGCAGCGTTCCTAGCGGGGGTAGCTCCTACAATGAGCAGTTCTTC
CSVPSGGSSYNEQFF
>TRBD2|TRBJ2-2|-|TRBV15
TGTGCCACCAGCAGGGTTCTAGCGGGGAACACCGGGGAGCTGTTTTTT
CATSRVLAGNTGELFF